Listed below are T cell receptor beta chains from one sample, sequenced in a study of T cell changes during pregnancy in multiple sclerosis. Sequenced by immunoSEQ multiplex PCR; TCRdb stores in-frame clones only, minus some. Of around 60,000 clones listed, about 96% are singletons. The sequenced sample was CD8+ T cells from peripheral blood mononuclear cells, obtained after pregnancy. All receptors derive from a female donor with multiple sclerosis, enrolled in a pregnancy study. CDR3s include the opening cysteine and the closing phenylalanine or tryptophan. A D gene is named only where the DNA matches it firmly. Clone size is not always given. Where it is, it says once, few, many or a class for expanded clones.

abundance	d_gene	v_gene	j_gene	CDR3aa	CDR3nt
NA	TRBD1	TRBV13	TRBJ2-3	CASSTGTGGNDTQYF	TGTGCCAGCAGTACCGGGACAGGGGGCAACGATACGCAGTATTTT
NA	TRBD1	TRBV28	TRBJ1-5	CASSSYRGFQPQHF	TGTGCCAGCAGTTCTTACAGGGGTTTTCAGCCCCAGCATTTT
NA	NA	TRBV7-9	TRBJ2-5	CAIGIGSQETQYF	TGTGCCATCGGGATAGGGAGTCAAGAGACCCAGTACTTC
NA	TRBD1	TRBV4-1	TRBJ2-7	CASSFSGTDPYEQYF	TGCGCCAGCAGCTTTTCCGGGACAGACCCTTACGAGCAGTACTTC
NA	NA	TRBV27	TRBJ1-1	CASSTGYNGEAFF	TGTGCCAGCAGTACAGGGTATAACGGTGAAGCTTTCTTT
NA	NA	TRBV28	TRBJ1-5	CASTVKGDQPQHF	TGTGCCAGCACCGTAAAGGGGGATCAGCCCCAGCATTTT
NA	NA	TRBV29-1	TRBJ2-5	CSVEGRQVGQETQYF	TGCAGCGTTGAAGGTCGACAGGTGGGCCAAGAGACCCAGTACTTC
NA	NA	TRBV4-2	TRBJ2-7	CASSQSDGGLYEQYF	TGTGCCAGCAGCCAATCCGACGGGGGGCTTTACGAGCAGTACTTC
once	NA	TRBV11-2	TRBJ2-1	CASSSTVGGYNEQFF	TGTGCCAGCAGCTCTACCGTAGGGGGTTACAATGAGCAGTTCTTC
NA	TRBD1	TRBV5-1	TRBJ2-7	CASSPPITGVEWDYEQYF	TGCGCCAGCAGCCCCCCGATCACAGGGGTAGAATGGGACTACGAGCAGTACTTC
NA	NA	TRBV27	TRBJ2-7	CASSLSGFSYEQYF	TGTGCCAGCAGTCTCAGCGGCTTCTCCTACGAGCAGTACTTC
NA	TRBD1	TRBV7-6	TRBJ1-5	CASSRQGAGQPQHF	TGTGCCAGCAGCCGACAGGGGGCCGGGCAGCCCCAGCATTTT
NA	TRBD1	TRBV14	TRBJ1-2	CASSQDGTGVWGYTF	TGTGCCAGCAGCCAAGATGGGACAGGGGTATGGGGCTACACCTTC
few	NA	TRBV7-9	TRBJ1-1	CASTTGWTEAFF	TGTGCCAGCACCACAGGGTGGACTGAAGCTTTCTTT
NA	NA	TRBV10-3	TRBJ2-2	CAITGGLNTGELFF	TGTGCCATCACGGGGGGCTTGAACACCGGGGAGCTGTTTTTT
NA	NA	TRBV5-1	TRBJ2-7	CASSFSYEQYF	TGCGCCAGCAGCTTCAGCTACGAGCAGTACTTC
NA	TRBD2	TRBV7-9	TRBJ2-1	CASSLTGGPHNEQFF	TGTGCCAGCAGCCTTACGGGAGGGCCGCACAATGAGCAGTTCTTC
NA	TRBD2	TRBV28	TRBJ2-1	CASSFEAGGDPNEQFF	TGTGCCAGCAGTTTTGAGGCGGGGGGTGACCCAAATGAGCAGTTCTTC
NA	NA	TRBV27	TRBJ1-2	CASSLLGSYGYTF	TGTGCCAGCAGTTTATTGGGGAGCTATGGCTACACCTTC
NA	TRBD2	TRBV15	TRBJ2-3	CATSTGTSGTTDTQYF	TGTGCCACCAGCACAGGGACTAGCGGGACCACAGATACGCAGTATTTT
NA	NA	TRBV10-3	TRBJ2-7	CAISDSRSGDKGPEQYF	TGTGCCATCAGTGACTCGCGATCAGGGGATAAAGGTCCCGAGCAGTACTTC
NA	NA	TRBV18	TRBJ1-1	CASSPDTGYTEAFF	TGTGCCAGCTCACCAGATACAGGGTATACTGAAGCTTTCTTT
NA	NA	TRBV5-6	TRBJ2-3	CASSPRETDTQYF	TGTGCCAGCAGCCCCCGGGAAACAGATACGCAGTATTTT
NA	NA	TRBV27	TRBJ2-7	CASSLYGASYEQYF	TGTGCCAGCAGTTTATATGGGGCCTCCTACGAGCAGTACTTC
NA	NA	TRBV25-1	TRBJ2-2	CASSALTGELFF	TGTGCCAGCAGTGCCCTGACCGGGGAGCTGTTTTTT
NA	TRBD2	TRBV4-1	TRBJ2-1	CASSHATSGSYEQFF	TGCGCCAGCAGCCACGCAACTAGCGGGAGCTATGAGCAGTTCTTC
NA	NA	TRBV5-4	TRBJ2-7	CASSPLGGTYEQYF	TGTGCCAGCAGCCCGTTAGGGGGAACCTACGAGCAGTACTTC
NA	NA	TRBV27	TRBJ2-7	CASSLGQSYEQYF	TGTGCCAGCAGTTTAGGGCAGTCCTACGAGCAGTACTTC
NA	TRBD2	TRBV10-3	TRBJ2-3	CAISESGGLAADTQYF	TGTGCCATCAGTGAGTCGGGGGGACTAGCGGCAGATACGCAGTATTTT
NA	TRBD1	TRBV19	TRBJ2-6	CASSGQGARGANVLTF	TGTGCCAGTTCCGGGCAGGGGGCGCGCGGGGCCAACGTCCTGACTTTC
NA	NA	TRBV19	TRBJ2-1	CASSIDTGVVDEQFF	TGTGCCAGTAGTATAGATACGGGGGTCGTAGATGAGCAGTTCTTC
NA	NA	TRBV9	TRBJ1-1	CASSPNGGTEAFF	TGTGCCAGCAGCCCCAACGGGGGGACTGAAGCTTTCTTT
NA	TRBD2	TRBV7-2	TRBJ2-2	CASSSPGLDTGELFF	TGTGCCAGCAGCTCGCCGGGACTAGACACCGGGGAGCTGTTTTTT
NA	TRBD1	TRBV4-1	TRBJ2-7	CASSSRQGPTYEQYF	TGCGCCAGCAGCAGCAGACAGGGGCCTACCTACGAGCAGTACTTC
NA	NA	TRBV19	TRBJ2-1	CASSITNEQFF	TGTGCCAGTAGTATTACAAATGAGCAGTTCTTC
NA	TRBD2	TRBV28	TRBJ2-5	CASSNILAGGEETQYF	TGTGCCAGCAGCAATATACTAGCGGGAGGTGAGGAGACCCAGTACTTC
NA	TRBD2	TRBV13	TRBJ2-1	CASSTERELYNEQFF	TGTGCCAGCAGCACCGAGCGGGAACTCTACAATGAGCAGTTCTTC
NA	NA	TRBV2	TRBJ2-2	CASKSGPNTGELFF	TGTGCCAGCAAAAGCGGGCCGAACACCGGGGAGCTGTTTTTT
NA	TRBD1	TRBV19	TRBJ2-5	CASSIGQGQETQYF	TGTGCCAGTAGTATTGGACAGGGGCAAGAGACCCAGTACTTC
once	TRBD2	TRBV27	TRBJ2-7	CASTPGLAGLGEQYF	TGTGCCAGCACTCCGGGACTAGCGGGACTTGGCGAGCAGTACTTC
NA	NA	TRBV4-3	TRBJ1-2	CASSPGQLVSGYTF	TGCGCCAGCAGCCCAGGACAACTCGTCTCTGGCTACACCTTC
NA	NA	TRBV5-1	TRBJ2-1	CASSRTANEQFF	TGCGCCAGCAGCCGGACAGCGAATGAGCAGTTCTTC
NA	NA	TRBV6-1	TRBJ2-1	CALSGRSSYNEQFF	TGTGCCTTGAGCGGGCGGAGCTCCTACAATGAGCAGTTCTTC
NA	TRBD1	TRBV2	TRBJ1-1	CASSDDRGRNTEAFF	TGTGCCAGCAGTGACGACAGGGGAAGGAACACTGAAGCTTTCTTT
NA	TRBD2	TRBV7-8	TRBJ2-3	CASSVLAGNKDTQYF	TGTGCCAGCAGCGTACTAGCGGGAAATAAAGATACGCAGTATTTT
NA	TRBD2	TRBV27	TRBJ2-1	CASSATPGLAEHNEQFF	TGTGCCAGCAGTGCCACTCCGGGACTAGCGGAACACAATGAGCAGTTCTTC
NA	NA	TRBV28	TRBJ1-5	CASRQGQISNQPQHF	TGTGCCAGCAGGCAGGGACAAATTAGCAATCAGCCCCAGCATTTT
once	NA	TRBV27	TRBJ2-1	CASRRAVAGYNEQFF	TGTGCCAGCAGACGAGCGGTCGCCGGCTACAATGAGCAGTTCTTC
NA	TRBD2	TRBV5-6	TRBJ2-7	CASSLGGSPYEQYF	TGTGCCAGCAGCTTGGGCGGGAGTCCCTACGAGCAGTACTTC
NA	NA	TRBV19	TRBJ2-3	CASSTSTDTQYF	TGTGCCAGTAGCACTAGCACAGATACGCAGTATTTT
NA	NA	TRBV19	TRBJ1-1	CASSINLIVNTEAFF	TGTGCCAGTAGTATAAATCTCATAGTAAACACTGAAGCTTTCTTT
NA	NA	TRBV28	TRBJ1-1	CASSPTDSHEAFF	TGTGCCAGCAGTCCCACAGACAGCCATGAAGCTTTCTTT
NA	TRBD2	TRBV6-5	TRBJ2-7	CASSSFGGGGYEQYF	TGTGCCAGCAGTTCCTTCGGGGGGGGCGGGTACGAGCAGTACTTC
NA	NA	TRBV19	TRBJ2-7	CASSMNSYSYEQYF	TGTGCCAGTAGTATGAACTCTTACTCCTACGAGCAGTACTTC
NA	NA	TRBV9	TRBJ1-3	CASSVAEGNTIYF	TGTGCCAGCAGCGTAGCTGAGGGAAACACCATATATTTT